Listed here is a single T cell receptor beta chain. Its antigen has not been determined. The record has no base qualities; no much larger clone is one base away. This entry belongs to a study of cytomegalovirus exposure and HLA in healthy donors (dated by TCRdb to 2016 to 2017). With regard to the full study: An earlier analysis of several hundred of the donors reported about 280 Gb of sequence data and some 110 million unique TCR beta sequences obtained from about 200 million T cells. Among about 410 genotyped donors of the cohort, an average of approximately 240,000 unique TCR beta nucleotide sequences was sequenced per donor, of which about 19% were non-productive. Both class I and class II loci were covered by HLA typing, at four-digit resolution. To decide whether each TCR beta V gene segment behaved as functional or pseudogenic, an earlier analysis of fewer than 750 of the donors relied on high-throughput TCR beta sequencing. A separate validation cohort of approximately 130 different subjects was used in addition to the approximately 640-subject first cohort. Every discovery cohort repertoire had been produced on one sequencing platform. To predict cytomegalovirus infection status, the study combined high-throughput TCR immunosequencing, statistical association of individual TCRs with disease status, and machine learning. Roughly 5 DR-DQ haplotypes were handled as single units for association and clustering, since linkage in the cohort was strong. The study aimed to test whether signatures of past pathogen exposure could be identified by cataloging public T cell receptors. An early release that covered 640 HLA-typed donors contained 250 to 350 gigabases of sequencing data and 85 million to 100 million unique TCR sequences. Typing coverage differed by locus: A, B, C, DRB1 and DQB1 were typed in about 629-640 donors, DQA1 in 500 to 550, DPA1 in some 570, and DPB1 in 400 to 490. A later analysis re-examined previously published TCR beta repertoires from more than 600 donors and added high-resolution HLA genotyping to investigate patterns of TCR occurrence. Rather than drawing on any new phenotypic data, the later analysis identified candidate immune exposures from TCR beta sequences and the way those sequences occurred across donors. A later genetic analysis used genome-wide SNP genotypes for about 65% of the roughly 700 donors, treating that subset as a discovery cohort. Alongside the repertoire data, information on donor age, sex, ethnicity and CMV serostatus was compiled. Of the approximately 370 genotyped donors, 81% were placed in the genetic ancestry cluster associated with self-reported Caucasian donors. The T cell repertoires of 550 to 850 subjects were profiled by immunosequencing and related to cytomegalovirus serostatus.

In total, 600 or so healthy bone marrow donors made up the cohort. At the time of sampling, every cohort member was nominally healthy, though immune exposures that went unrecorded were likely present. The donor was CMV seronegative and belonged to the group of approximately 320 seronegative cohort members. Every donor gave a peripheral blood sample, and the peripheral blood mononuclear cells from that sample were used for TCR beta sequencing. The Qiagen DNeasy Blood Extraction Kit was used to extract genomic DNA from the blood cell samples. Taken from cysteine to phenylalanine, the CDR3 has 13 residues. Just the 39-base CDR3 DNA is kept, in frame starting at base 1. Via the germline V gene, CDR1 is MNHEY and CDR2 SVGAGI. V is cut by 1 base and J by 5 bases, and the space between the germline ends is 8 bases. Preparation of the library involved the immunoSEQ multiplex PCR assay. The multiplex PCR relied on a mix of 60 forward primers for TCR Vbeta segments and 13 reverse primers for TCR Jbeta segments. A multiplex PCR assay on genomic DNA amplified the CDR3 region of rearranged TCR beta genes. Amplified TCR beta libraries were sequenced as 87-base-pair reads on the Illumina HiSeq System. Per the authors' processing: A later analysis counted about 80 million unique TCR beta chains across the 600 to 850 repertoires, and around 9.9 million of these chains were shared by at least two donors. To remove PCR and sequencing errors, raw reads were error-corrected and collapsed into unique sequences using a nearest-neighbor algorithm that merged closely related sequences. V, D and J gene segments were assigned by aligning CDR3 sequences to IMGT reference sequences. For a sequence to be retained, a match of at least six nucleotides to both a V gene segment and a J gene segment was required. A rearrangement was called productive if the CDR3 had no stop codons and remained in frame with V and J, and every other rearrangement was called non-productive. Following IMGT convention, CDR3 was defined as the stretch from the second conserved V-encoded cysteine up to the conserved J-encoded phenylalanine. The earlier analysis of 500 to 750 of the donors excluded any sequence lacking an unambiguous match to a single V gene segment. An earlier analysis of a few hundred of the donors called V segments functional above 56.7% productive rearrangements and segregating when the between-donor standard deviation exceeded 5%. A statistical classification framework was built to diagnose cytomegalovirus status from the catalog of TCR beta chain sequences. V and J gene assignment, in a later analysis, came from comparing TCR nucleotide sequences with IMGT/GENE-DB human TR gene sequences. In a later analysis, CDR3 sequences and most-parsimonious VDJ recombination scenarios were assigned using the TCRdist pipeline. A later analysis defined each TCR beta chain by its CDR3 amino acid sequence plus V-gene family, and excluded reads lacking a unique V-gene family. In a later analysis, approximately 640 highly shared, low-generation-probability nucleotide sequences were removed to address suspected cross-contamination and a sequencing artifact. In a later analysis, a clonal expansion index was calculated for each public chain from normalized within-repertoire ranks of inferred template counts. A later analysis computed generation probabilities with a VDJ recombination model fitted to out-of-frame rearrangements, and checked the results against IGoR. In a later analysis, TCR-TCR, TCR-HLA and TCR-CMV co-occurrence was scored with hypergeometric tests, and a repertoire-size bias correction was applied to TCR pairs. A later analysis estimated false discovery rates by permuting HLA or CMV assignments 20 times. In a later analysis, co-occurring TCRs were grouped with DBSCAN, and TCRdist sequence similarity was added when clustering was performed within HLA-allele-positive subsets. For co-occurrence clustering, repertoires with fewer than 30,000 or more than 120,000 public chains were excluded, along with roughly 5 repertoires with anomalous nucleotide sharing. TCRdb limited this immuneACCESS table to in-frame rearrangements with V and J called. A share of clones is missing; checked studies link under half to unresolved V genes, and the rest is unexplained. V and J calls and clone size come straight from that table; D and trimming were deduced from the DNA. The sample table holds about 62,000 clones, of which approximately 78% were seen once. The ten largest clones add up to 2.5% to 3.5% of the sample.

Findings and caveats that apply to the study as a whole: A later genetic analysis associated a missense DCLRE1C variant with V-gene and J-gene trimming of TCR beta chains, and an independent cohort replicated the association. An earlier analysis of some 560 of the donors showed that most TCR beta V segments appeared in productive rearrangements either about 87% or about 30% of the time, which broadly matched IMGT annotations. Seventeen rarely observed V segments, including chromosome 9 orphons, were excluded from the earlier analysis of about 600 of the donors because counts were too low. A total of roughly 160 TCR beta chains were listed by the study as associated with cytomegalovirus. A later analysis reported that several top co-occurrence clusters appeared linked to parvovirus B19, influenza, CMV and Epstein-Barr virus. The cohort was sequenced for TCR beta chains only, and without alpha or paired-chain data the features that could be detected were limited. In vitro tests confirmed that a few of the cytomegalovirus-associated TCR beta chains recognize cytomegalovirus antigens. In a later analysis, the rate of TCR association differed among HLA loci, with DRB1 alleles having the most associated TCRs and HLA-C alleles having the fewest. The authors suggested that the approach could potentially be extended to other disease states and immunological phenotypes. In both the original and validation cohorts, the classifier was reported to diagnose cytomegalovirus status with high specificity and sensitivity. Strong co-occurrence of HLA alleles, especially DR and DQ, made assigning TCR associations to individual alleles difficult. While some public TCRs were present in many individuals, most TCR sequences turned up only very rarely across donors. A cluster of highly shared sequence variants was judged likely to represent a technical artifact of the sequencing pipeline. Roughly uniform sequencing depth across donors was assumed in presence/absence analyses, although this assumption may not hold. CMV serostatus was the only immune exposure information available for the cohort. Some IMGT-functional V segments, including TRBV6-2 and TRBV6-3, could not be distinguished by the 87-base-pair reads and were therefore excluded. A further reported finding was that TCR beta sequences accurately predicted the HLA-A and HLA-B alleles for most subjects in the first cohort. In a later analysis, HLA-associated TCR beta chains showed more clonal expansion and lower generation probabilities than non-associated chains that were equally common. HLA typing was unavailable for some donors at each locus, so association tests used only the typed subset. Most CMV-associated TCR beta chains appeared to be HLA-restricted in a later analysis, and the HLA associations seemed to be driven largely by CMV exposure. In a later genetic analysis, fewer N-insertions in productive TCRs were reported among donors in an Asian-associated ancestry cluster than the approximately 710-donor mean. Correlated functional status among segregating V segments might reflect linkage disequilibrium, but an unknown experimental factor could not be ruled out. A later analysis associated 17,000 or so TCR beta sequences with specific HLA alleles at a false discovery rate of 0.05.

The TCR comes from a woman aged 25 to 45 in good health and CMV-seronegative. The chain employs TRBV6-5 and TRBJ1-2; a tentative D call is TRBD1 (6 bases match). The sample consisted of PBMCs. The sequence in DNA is TGTGCCAGCAGTTACTTAGGGGGTTATGGCTACACCTTC. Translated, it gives CASSYLGGYGYTF.